This T cell receptor beta chain was captured by sequencing in a study of Graves' ophthalmopathy and Graves' hyperthyroidism. Whole-study results and caveats: Blood also held most thyroid clonotypes expanded above 0.001 frequency.

The authors amplified TCR beta CDR3 regions from RNA transcripts. HTBI-primed first-round RT-PCR preceded second-round multiplex PCR. TCRdb reprocessed the multiplex PCR reads via MiXCR and lists one record per CDR3 protein. The data show about 160,000 distinct CDR3 sequences, 30% to 45% seen once. This CDR3 contains 13 residues. V shed 9 bases, J shed 6 bases, and the junction held 10 bases outside the gene matches. About this clonotype itself: Its antigen is not known.

Other autoimmune diseases, uncontrolled infections, pregnancy or lactation ruled patients out of participation. This TCR was recovered from a middle-aged woman with Graves' ophthalmopathy. The rearrangement uses TRBV12-3 or TRBV12-4 and TRBJ1-1; 7 bases agree with TRBD1. The sequencing input was peripheral blood. The CDR3: CASSRGRNAEAFF. CDR3 nucleotides: TGTGCCAGTTCCAGGGGGAGAAACGCTGAAGCTTTCTTT.